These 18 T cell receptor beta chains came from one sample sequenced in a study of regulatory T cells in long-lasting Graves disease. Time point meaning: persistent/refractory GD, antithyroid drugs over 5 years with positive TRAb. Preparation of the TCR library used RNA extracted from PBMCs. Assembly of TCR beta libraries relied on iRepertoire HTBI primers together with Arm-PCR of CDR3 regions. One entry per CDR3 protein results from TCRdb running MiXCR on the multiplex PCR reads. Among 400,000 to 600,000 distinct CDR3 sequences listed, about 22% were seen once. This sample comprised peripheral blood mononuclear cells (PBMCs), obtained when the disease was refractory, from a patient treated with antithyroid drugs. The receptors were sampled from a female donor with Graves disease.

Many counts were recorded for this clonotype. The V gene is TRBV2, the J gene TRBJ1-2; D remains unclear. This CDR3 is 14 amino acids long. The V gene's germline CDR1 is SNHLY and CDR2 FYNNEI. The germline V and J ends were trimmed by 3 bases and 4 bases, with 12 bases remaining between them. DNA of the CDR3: TGTGCCAGCAGTGAGTCGGGGAGGGTCTATGGCTACACCTTC. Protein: CASSESGRVYGYTF.

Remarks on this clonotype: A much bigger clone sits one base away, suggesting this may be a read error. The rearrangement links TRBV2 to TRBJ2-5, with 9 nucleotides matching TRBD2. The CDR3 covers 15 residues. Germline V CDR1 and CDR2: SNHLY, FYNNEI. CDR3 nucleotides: TGTGCCAACAGTGAATTTGGGCTAGCGGGGGAGACCCAGTACTTC. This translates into CANSEFGLAGETQYF. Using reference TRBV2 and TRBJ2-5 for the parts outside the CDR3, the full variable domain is EPEVTQTPSHQVTQMGQEVILRCVPISNHLYFYWYRQILGQKVEFLVSFYNNEISEKSEIFDDQFSVERPDGSNFTLKIRSTKLEDSAMYFCANSEFGLAGETQYFGPGTRLLVL.

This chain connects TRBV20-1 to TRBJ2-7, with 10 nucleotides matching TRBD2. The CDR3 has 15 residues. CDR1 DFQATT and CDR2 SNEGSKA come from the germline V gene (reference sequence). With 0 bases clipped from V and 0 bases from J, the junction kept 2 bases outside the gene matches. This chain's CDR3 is CSARDPSGSSYEQYF. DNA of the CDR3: TGCAGTGCTAGAGATCCTAGCGGGAGCTCCTACGAGCAGTACTTC.

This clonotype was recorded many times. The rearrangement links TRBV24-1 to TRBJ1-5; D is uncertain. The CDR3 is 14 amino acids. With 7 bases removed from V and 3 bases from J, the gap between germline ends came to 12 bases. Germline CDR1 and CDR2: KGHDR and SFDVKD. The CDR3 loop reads CATRGSGHNQPQHF. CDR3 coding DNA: TGTGCCACCAGGGGGTCCGGGCACAATCAGCCCCAGCATTTT.

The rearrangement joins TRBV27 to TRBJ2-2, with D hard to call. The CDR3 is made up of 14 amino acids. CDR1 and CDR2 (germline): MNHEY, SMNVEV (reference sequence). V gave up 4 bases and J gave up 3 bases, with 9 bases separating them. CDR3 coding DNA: TGTGCCAGCAGTTCGCCCCTGGACACCGGGGAGCTGTTTTTT. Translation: CASSSPLDTGELFF.

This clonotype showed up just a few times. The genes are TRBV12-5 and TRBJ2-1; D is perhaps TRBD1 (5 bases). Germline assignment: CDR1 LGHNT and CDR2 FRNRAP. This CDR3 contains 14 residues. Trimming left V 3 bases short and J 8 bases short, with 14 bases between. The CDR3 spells CASGLSYRQDEQFF. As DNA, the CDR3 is TGTGCTAGTGGTTTAAGTTACAGGCAGGATGAGCAGTTCTTC.

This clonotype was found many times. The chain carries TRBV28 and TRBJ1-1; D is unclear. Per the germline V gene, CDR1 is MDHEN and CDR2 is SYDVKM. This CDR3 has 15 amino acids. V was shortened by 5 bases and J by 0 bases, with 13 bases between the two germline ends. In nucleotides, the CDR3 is TGTGCCAGCAGTCCTTACCCATCCATGAACACTGAAGCTTTCTTT. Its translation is CASSPYPSMNTEAFF.

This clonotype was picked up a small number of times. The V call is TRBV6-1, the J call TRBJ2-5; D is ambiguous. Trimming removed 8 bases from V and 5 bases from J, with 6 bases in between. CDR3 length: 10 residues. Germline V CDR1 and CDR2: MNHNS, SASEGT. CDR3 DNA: TGTGCCAGCCAAGGGGAGACCCAGTACTTC. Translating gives CASQGETQYF.

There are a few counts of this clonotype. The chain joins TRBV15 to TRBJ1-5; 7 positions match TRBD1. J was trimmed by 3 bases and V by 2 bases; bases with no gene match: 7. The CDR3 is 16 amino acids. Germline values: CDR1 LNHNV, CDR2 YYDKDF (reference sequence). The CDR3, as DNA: TGTGCCACCAGCAGACCGGGGACAGTCCACAATCAGCCCCAGCATTTT. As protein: CATSRPGTVHNQPQHF.

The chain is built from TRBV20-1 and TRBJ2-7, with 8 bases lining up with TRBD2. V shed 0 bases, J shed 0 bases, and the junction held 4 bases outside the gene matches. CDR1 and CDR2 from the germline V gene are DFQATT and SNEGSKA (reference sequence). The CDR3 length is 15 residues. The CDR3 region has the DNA TGCAGTGCTAGAGATCCGACTAGCGACTCCTACGAGCAGTACTTC. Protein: CSARDPTSDSYEQYF.

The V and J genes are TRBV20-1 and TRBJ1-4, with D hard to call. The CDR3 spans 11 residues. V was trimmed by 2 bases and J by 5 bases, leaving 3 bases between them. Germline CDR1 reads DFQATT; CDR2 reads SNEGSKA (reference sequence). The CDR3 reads CSARLNEKLFF. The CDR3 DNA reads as TGCAGTGCTAGACTAAATGAAAAACTGTTTTTT.

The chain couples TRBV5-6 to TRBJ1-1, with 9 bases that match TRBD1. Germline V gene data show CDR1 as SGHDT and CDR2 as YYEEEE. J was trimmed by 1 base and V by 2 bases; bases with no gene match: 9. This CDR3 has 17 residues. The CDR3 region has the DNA TGTGCCAGCAGCTTTCCGACAGGGGGGGGCTCGAACACTGAAGCTTTCTTT. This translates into CASSFPTGGGSNTEAFF. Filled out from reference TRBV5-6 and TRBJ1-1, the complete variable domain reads DAGVTQSPTHLIKTRGQQVTLRCSPKSGHDTVSWYQQALGQGPQFIFQYYEEEERQRGNFPDRFSGHQFPNYSSELNVNALLLGDSALYLCASSFPTGGGSNTEAFFGQGTRLTVV.

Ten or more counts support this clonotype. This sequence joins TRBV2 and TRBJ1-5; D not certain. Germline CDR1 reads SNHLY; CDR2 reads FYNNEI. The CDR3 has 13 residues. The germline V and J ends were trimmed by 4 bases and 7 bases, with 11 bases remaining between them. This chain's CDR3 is CASSGKEGQPQHF. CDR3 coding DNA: TGTGCCAGCAGTGGGAAGGAGGGACAGCCCCAGCATTTT. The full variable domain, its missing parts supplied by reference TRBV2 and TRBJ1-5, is EPEVTQTPSHQVTQMGQEVILRCVPISNHLYFYWYRQILGQKVEFLVSFYNNEISEKSEIFDDQFSVERPDGSNFTLKIRSTKLEDSAMYFCASSGKEGQPQHFGDGTRLSIL.

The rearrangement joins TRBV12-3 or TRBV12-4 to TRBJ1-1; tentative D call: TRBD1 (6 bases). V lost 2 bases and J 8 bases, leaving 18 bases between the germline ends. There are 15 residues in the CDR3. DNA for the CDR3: TGTGCCAGCAGTTTATTCGGCGGGGGCGGAATGGAAGCTTTCTTT. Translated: CASSLFGGGGMEAFF.

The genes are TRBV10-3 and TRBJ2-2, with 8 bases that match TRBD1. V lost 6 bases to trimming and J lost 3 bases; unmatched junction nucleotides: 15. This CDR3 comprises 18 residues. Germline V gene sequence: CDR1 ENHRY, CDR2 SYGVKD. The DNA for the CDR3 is TGTGCCATCAGGGGGGGTGGACAGGGATTATCGGACACCGGGGAGCTGTTTTTT. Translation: CAIRGGGQGLSDTGELFF.

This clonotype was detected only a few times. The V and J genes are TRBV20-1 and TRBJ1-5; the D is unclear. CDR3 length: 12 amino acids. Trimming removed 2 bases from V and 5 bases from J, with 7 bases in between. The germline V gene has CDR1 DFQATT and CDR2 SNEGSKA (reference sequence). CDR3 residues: CSARLTDQPQHF. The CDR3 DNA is TGCAGTGCTAGACTCACTGATCAGCCCCAGCATTTT.

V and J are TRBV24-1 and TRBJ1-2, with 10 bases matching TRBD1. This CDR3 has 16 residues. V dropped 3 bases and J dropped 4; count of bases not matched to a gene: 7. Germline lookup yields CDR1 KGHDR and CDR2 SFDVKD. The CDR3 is CATSDQSGQGFYGYTF. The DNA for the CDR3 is TGTGCCACCAGTGATCAGTCGGGACAGGGGTTCTATGGCTACACCTTC.

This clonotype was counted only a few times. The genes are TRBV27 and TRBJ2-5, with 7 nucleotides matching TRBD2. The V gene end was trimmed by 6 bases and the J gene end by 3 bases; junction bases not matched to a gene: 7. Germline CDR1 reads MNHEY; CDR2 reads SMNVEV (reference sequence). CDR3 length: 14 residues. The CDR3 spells CASSPLGGEETQYF. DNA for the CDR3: TGTGCCAGCAGCCCCTTGGGGGGGGAAGAGACCCAGTACTTC.